The 27 T cell receptor beta chains below come from one sample, sequenced in a study of early T cells in non-severe SARS-CoV-2 infection. TCRdb itself ran the 5' RACE reads through MiXCR, one entry per CDR3 protein. The sample has over 80,000 distinct CDR3 sequences, approximately 12% seen once; the top ten hold nearly 4.5%. The sequences come from whole blood, collected at baseline. The receptor set was obtained from an adult who was a healthcare worker with PCR-confirmed SARS-CoV-2 infection or an uninfected control (not recorded which).

This clonotype was detected only a few times. The chain combines TRBV7-9 with TRBJ2-3; the D is unclear. The CDR3 is 12 amino acids. The ends were cut back, 2 bases at V and 3 bases at J, with 3 bases in the middle. Germline CDR1 reads SEHNR; CDR2 reads FQNEAQ (reference sequence). The DNA for the CDR3 is TGTGCCAGCAGCTTACGAACAGATACGCAGTATTTT. Its translation: CASSLRTDTQYF.

The table lists this clonotype with a few counts. This chain links TRBV29-1 with TRBJ1-1; TRBD1 matches 8 bases. V was pared by 7 bases and J by 6 bases, with 10 bases of the junction left unmatched. Looked up from germline, CDR1 is SQVTM and CDR2 is ANQGSEA. The CDR3 is made up of 13 amino acids. Written as DNA, the CDR3 is TGCAGCGCCGGACAGGGTTTAGGGGCTGAAGCTTTCTTT. Amino acid sequence: CSAGQGLGAEAFF.

The rearrangement uses TRBV10-2 and TRBJ2-1, with D unclear. Germline assignment: CDR1 WSHSY and CDR2 SAAADI. The CDR3 covers 16 residues. Trimming removed 2 bases at V and 6 bases at J, with 17 bases between. CDR3 sequence: CASSEVAGLAFNEQFF. CDR3 nucleotides: TGCGCCAGCAGTGAGGTAGCAGGCCTGGCCTTCAATGAGCAGTTCTTC.

This chain joins TRBV5-1 and TRBJ2-7; D not resolved. The CDR3 is made up of 11 amino acids. The V end was cut by 5 bases, the J end by 3 bases, with 6 bases between. Germline V gene lookup returns CDR1 SGHRS and CDR2 YFSETQ. The CDR3 is CASSSLYEQYF. The CDR3 region has the DNA TGCGCCAGCAGTTCCCTCTACGAGCAGTACTTC.

The chain links TRBV7-9 to TRBJ1-1; D remains unclear. CDR1 is SEHNR and CDR2 is FQNEAQ in the germline V gene (reference sequence). The V gene lost 3 bases and the J gene lost 6 bases, with 11 bases spanning the gap. This CDR3 spans 13 amino acids. The DNA of the CDR3 is TGTGCCAGCAGCTTCGGACCGTCCCCTGAAGCTTTCTTT. It translates to CASSFGPSPEAFF.

V gene TRBV7-3 combines with J gene TRBJ2-5; 8 bases line up with TRBD2. Germline trimming cut 5 bases from V and 5 bases from J; bases unmatched to any gene: 7. From germline, CDR1 is SGHTA and CDR2 FQGTGA. The CDR3 loop spans 14 amino acids. The CDR3 nucleotides are TGTGCCAGCAGCCCGAGCGGGAGCTCGGAGACCCAGTACTTC. This codes for CASSPSGSSETQYF.

This clonotype ranks as medium-sized (0.01 to 0.1%). The chain combines TRBV19 with TRBJ2-7, with D possibly TRBD2 on 6 matching bases. Per germline, CDR1 LNHDA and CDR2 SQIVND (reference sequence). The CDR3 spans 13 residues. V was clipped by 4 bases and J by 5 bases, with 12 bases between them. The DNA for the CDR3 is TGTGCCAGTAGTAACCGGGAGCTCCACGAGCAGTACTTC. The encoded protein is CASSNRELHEQYF.

This clonotype was seen a few times. The J gene is TRBJ2-3, the V gene TRBV18; D possibly corresponds to TRBD1 (6 bases). CDR1 and CDR2 from the germline V gene are KGHSH and LQKENI. V lost 5 bases and J lost 6, with 9 bases in between. The CDR3 spans 12 residues. CDR3 region: CASSATGDTQYF. CDR3 nucleotides: TGTGCCAGCTCAGCCACAGGGGATACGCAGTATTTT.

The rearrangement links TRBV20-1 to TRBJ2-1; 13 bases align to TRBD2. Trimming at V came to 6 bases and at J to 5 bases, leaving 7 bases not matched to a gene. Germline V gene data show CDR1 as DFQATT and CDR2 as SNEGSKA (reference sequence). The CDR3 sequence is 15 residues long. CDR3 DNA: TGCAGTGCCAGACTAGCGGGGGGCCCCCACAATGAGCAGTTCTTC. The encoded protein is CSARLAGGPHNEQFF.

V is TRBV20-1 and J is TRBJ2-7; a weak D match, TRBD1 (6 bases). V gave up 6 bases and J gave up 5 bases, with 20 bases separating them. The CDR3 totals 14 residues. Germline V gives CDR1 DFQATT, CDR2 SNEGSKA (reference sequence). CDR3 sequence: CSAAGEIEFNEQYF. CDR3 bases: TGCAGTGCAGCAGGGGAGATTGAATTCAACGAGCAGTACTTC.

This clonotype was detected ten times or more. An end of the junction does not agree with germline; a read error may underlie this. The chain carries TRBV7-7 and TRBJ2-5; no definite D call. The germline CDR1 and CDR2 sequences are SSHAT and FNYEAQ (reference sequence). The CDR3 covers 13 residues. The CDR3 nucleotides read TGTGCTAGCAGCTTAAGTGGGGAAGAGACCCAGTACTTC. Its translation: CASSLSGEETQYF.

This clonotype came up many times. The chain employs TRBV6-5 and TRBJ2-1; TRBD2 agrees at 10 bases. Per germline, CDR1 MNHEY and CDR2 SVGAGI. The CDR3 runs to 15 residues. Unmatched junction bases numbered 5, after V lost 6 bases and J lost 3 bases. CDR3 bases: TGTGCCAGCAGACCCGGGACTAGCGTCTACAATGAGCAGTTCTTC. As protein: CASRPGTSVYNEQFF.

This clonotype was detected ten times or more. The chain couples TRBV20-1 to TRBJ2-1, with D maybe TRBD2 (6 bases). V dropped 5 bases and J dropped 2 bases, with 25 bases sitting between them. The CDR3 spans 18 residues. Germline assignment: CDR1 DFQATT and CDR2 SNEGSKA (reference sequence). The CDR3, as DNA: TGCAGTGCTGGCGGGCGGCGGGGCCCATTGGGGCCCTACAATGAGCAGTTCTTC. As protein: CSAGGRRGPLGPYNEQFF.

This clonotype was counted many times. The CDR3 is CASSGRGAGPETQYF. The CDR3 coding sequence is TGTGCCAGCAGTGGGAGAGGGGCCGGACCAGAGACCCAGTACTTC. The rearrangement uses TRBV2 and TRBJ2-5; either TRBD1 or TRBD2 may fit D (5 bases each). The germline gives CDR1 SNHLY, CDR2 FYNNEI. Deletions cut 4 bases from V and 4 bases from J, with 16 bases between. The CDR3 runs 15 residues.

This clonotype was seen a few times. The rearrangement links TRBV2 to TRBJ2-3; D unresolved. Germline lookup yields CDR1 SNHLY and CDR2 FYNNEI. V lost 7 bases, J lost 1 base, and 9 bases lay in between. CDR3 size: 13 residues. The CDR3: CASNVLGTDTQYF. The CDR3 DNA follows: TGTGCCAGCAATGTCCTGGGCACAGATACGCAGTATTTT.

This clonotype has just a few counts. The chain employs TRBV3-1 and TRBJ2-7, with 7 bases identical to TRBD1. Germline V gene data show CDR1 as LGHDT and CDR2 as YNNKEL (reference sequence). The CDR3 length is 13 residues. The ends lost 5 bases at V and 2 bases at J; junction bases unmatched: 3. The CDR3 sequence is CASSSGTAYEQYF. The DNA for the CDR3 is TGTGCCAGCAGCTCCGGGACAGCCTACGAGCAGTACTTC.

In this sample, this clonotype turned up many times. This chain joins TRBV6-1 and TRBJ2-1; D possibly corresponds to TRBD2 (5 bases). This CDR3 contains 10 residues. Trimming left V 2 bases short and J 13 bases short, with 6 bases between. Germline assignment: CDR1 MNHNS and CDR2 SASEGT. The CDR3 sequence is CASSELAQFF. The DNA for the CDR3 is TGTGCCAGCAGTGAACTAGCCCAGTTCTTC.

There are a few counts of this clonotype. The chain joins TRBV20-1 to TRBJ2-1; weak D call: TRBD2 (6 bases). Trimming cost V 5 bases and J 0 bases, with 20 bases left between them. Germline CDR1 DFQATT, CDR2 SNEGSKA (reference sequence). The CDR3 consists of 17 residues. This chain's CDR3 is CSALISEGRSSYNEQFF. The CDR3 coding sequence is TGCAGTGCTTTGATCTCGGAGGGTCGGAGCTCCTACAATGAGCAGTTCTTC.

This clonotype showed up just a few times. The chain couples TRBV27 to TRBJ2-7; D remains unclear. In germline, CDR1 is MNHEY, CDR2 SMNVEV (reference sequence). Trimming took off 0 bases at V and 3 bases at J, with 9 bases between the two ends. This CDR3 is 14 amino acids long. The CDR3 sequence: CASSLSGPFYEQYF. CDR3 bases: TGTGCCAGCAGTTTATCAGGGCCTTTCTACGAGCAGTACTTC.

V gene TRBV20-1 combines with J gene TRBJ2-1, with D perhaps TRBD1 or TRBD2 (5 bases each). The CDR3 has 13 residues. CDR1 DFQATT and CDR2 SNEGSKA come from the germline V gene (reference sequence). With 5 bases removed from V and 7 bases from J, the gap between germline ends came to 15 bases. The CDR3 DNA reads as TGCAGTGCTTCAACCGGGACCGTAAATGAGCAGTTCTTC. Its translation: CSASTGTVNEQFF.

This clonotype was counted only a few times. The rearrangement uses TRBV7-6 and TRBJ1-1, with D possibly TRBD1 on 5 matching bases. The CDR3 has 14 residues. V was cut by 2 bases and J by 2 bases, with 9 bases left in between. Germline V CDR1 and CDR2: SGHVS, FNYEAQ. As DNA, the CDR3 is TGTGCCAGCAGCTTAAGGGGCGCCAACACTGAAGCTTTCTTT. Encoded protein: CASSLRGANTEAFF.

In its sample, this clonotype was seen many times. The J gene is TRBJ1-5, the V gene TRBV12-3 or TRBV12-4; TRBD1 matches at 7 bases. V trimming: 6 bases; J trimming: 7 bases; junction bases outside the gene matches: 6. The CDR3 has 13 amino acids. CDR3 sequence: CASSLGQLQPQHF. The CDR3 DNA sequence: TGTGCCAGCAGCCTGGGACAGCTACAGCCCCAGCATTTT.

The chain joins TRBV20-1 to TRBJ2-7; D might be TRBD2 (6 bases). CDR1 and CDR2 (germline): DFQATT, SNEGSKA (reference sequence). V was trimmed by 0 bases and J by 5 bases, leaving 17 bases between them. CDR3 length: 15 amino acids. The CDR3 DNA reads as TGCAGTGCTAGAGAAAGGGCTACGTGGGGGGACGAGCAGTACTTC. This translates into CSARERATWGDEQYF.

This clonotype was detected many times. The J gene is TRBJ2-3, the V gene TRBV7-9; D perhaps matches TRBD2 (7 bases). The CDR3 extends over 15 amino acids. In germline, CDR1 is SEHNR, CDR2 FQNEAQ (reference sequence). Trimming pared 5 bases from V and 0 bases from J, leaving 12 bases between. CDR3 protein: CASSTGGPSTDTQYF. CDR3 DNA: TGTGCCAGCAGCACCGGGGGGCCTAGCACAGATACGCAGTATTTT.

The rearrangement uses TRBV12-3 or TRBV12-4 and TRBJ2-3; D ambiguous. The CDR3 length is 12 residues. V shed 6 bases and J shed 7 bases, with 11 bases lying between them. CDR3 protein: CASSVRRNTQYF. CDR3 nucleotide sequence: TGTGCCAGCAGCGTGAGGCGAAATACGCAGTATTTT.

This clonotype occurred a few times. The rearrangement links TRBV28 to TRBJ1-6, with TRBD1 matching 11 bases. Germline V gene sequence: CDR1 MDHEN, CDR2 SYDVKM. The CDR3 loop spans 14 amino acids. J gave up 14 bases and V 7 bases, and 10 bases lay outside the gene matches. CDR3 bases: TGTGCCAGCACCGGGACAGGGGGAAAGAGGACCCTCCACTTT. Translated, it gives CASTGTGGKRTLHF.

This chain connects TRBV5-4 to TRBJ2-2; 7 bases line up with TRBD2. In germline, CDR1 is SGHNT, CDR2 YYREEE (reference sequence). The CDR3 loop spans 16 amino acids. V shed 0 bases and J 1 base; nucleotides not matched to a gene: 3. The CDR3 DNA is TGTGCCAGCAGCTTGGATCCTAGCGGGAACACCGGGGAGCTGTTTTTT. It encodes CASSLDPSGNTGELFF.